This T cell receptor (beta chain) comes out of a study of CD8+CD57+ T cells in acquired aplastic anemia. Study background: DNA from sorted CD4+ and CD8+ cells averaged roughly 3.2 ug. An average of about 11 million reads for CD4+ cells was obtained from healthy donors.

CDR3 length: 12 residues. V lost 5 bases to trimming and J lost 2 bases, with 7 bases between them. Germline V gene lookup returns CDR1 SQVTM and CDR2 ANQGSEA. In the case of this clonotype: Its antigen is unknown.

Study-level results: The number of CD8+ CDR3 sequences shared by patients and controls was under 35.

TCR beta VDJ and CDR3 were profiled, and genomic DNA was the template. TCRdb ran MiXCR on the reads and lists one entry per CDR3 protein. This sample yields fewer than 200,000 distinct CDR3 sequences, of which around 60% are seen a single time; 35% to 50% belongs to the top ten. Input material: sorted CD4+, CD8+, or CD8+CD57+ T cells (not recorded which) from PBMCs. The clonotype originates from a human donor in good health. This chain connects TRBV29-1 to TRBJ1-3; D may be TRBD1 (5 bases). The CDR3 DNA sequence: TGCAGCGTTAGGGACCCTGGAAACACCATATATTTT. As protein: CSVRDPGNTIYF.